This T cell receptor (beta chain) stems from a study of T cell repertoires in cytomegalovirus infection. CDR3 size: 16 residues. The V gene end was trimmed by 5 bases and the J gene end by 0 bases; junction bases not matched to a gene: 7. In germline, CDR1 is MNHEY, CDR2 SMNVEV (reference sequence). There are many counts of this clonotype. MiXCR was run by TCRdb on the reads, yielding one entry per CDR3 protein. This sample has about 490,000 distinct CDR3 sequences, with approximately 15% found just once. The source is a human donor in good health (CMV status not recorded). Some clones in this sample may be carry-over from other donors' samples. The chain uses TRBV27 and TRBJ2-1; 7 nucleotides line up with TRBD1. The sample consisted of CD8+ T cells from PBMCs. This chain's CDR3 is CASSADRASSYNEQFF. In nucleotides, the CDR3 is TGTGCCAGCAGTGCCGACAGGGCGAGCTCCTACAATGAGCAGTTCTTC.